This TCR beta chain was sequenced for a study of T cells in narcolepsy. Assay used: immunoSEQ multiplex PCR; TCRdb lists only in-frame clones, some missing. The sample lists fewer than 35,000 clones, 80% to 85% occurring once. Germline V lookup: CDR1 MDHEN, CDR2 SYDVKM. With 6 bases removed from V and 2 bases from J, the gap between germline ends came to 17 bases. The CDR3 sequence is 16 residues long. Input material: CD45RA- memory CD4+ T cells from PBMCs. J is TRBJ2-4 and V is TRBV28; TRBD1 is a possible D gene (5 bases). This TCR derives from a human donor with narcolepsy. This CDR3 is CASRGRIGVTKNIQYF. The CDR3 DNA reads TGTGCCAGCAGGGGGCGAATAGGGGTTACCAAAAACATTCAGTACTTC. Combining the CDR3 with reference TRBV28 and TRBJ2-4 gives the whole variable domain DVKVTQSSRYLVKRTGEKVFLECVQDMDHENMFWYRQDPGLGLRLIYFSYDVKMKEKGDIPEGYSVSREKKERFSLILESASTNQTSMYLCASRGRIGVTKNIQYFGAGTRLSVL.